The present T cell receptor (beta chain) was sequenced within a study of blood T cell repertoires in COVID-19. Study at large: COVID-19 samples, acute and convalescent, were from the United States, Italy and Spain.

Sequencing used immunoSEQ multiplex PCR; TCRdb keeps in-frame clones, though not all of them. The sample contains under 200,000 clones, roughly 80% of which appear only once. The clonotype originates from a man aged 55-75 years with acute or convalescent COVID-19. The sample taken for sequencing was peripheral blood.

CDR3 bases: TGTGCCAGCAGTGGGCAGGGAAAAGAAAACACTGAAGCTTTCTTT. It codes for CASSGQGKENTEAFF. The chain uses TRBV2 and TRBJ1-1, with D possibly TRBD1 on 5 matching bases. The CDR3 covers 15 residues. Germline V lookup: CDR1 SNHLY, CDR2 FYNNEI. The V end lost 4 bases, the J end lost 2 bases, and 14 bases lay between the germline ends.